These 26 T cell receptor beta chains originate from one sample sequenced in a study of beta chain features in type 1 diabetes. General study results and limits: Shortening that was moderate but significant affected the TCRB CDR3s of Type 1 diabetes patients in all four CD4+ subsets.

Expressed TCRB transcripts got sequenced, as all isolated RNA was reverse transcribed. Clones were read by immunoSEQ multiplex PCR, and TCRdb kept only the in-frame ones, dropping some. This sample has approximately 170,000 clones, with 6.5% to 8.5% found just once. These receptors have no identified antigens. The specimen sequenced was central memory CD4+ T cells from blood. These receptors came from a man aged 18 to 29 with type 1 diabetes.

This clone was counted many times. This sequence joins TRBV29-1 and TRBJ2-4; D gene unclear. Germline V CDR1 and CDR2: SQVTM, ANQGSEA. V gave up 0 bases and J gave up 7 bases, with 4 bases separating them. The CDR3 consists of 11 residues. CDR3 residues: CSVEDRNIQYF. In DNA, the CDR3 is TGCAGCGTTGAAGACAGGAACATTCAGTACTTC.

The genes are TRBV15 and TRBJ1-5, with D unclear. The ends were cut back, 2 bases at V and 6 bases at J, with 8 bases in the middle. This CDR3 contains 13 residues. Looked up from germline, CDR1 is LNHNV and CDR2 is YYDKDF (reference sequence). The DNA of the CDR3 is TGTGCCACCAGCAGACAGGCAAGTCAGCCCCAGCATTTT. Protein product: CATSRQASQPQHF.

The gene calls are TRBV9 and TRBJ1-5, with a possible D match to TRBD1 (5 bases). Trimming cost V 0 bases and J 2 bases, with 9 bases left between them. This CDR3 comprises 15 residues. Germline-derived CDR1 and CDR2 are SGDLS and YYNGEE. The CDR3 sequence: CASSVAGDRNQPQHF. The CDR3 nucleotides read TGTGCCAGCAGCGTAGCGGGGGACCGCAATCAGCCCCAGCATTTT.

This clone came up a few times. The chain couples TRBV28 to TRBJ1-4; D uncertain. Trimming removed 10 bases from V and 6 bases from J, with 12 bases in between. The length of the CDR3 is 12 residues. The germline V gene has CDR1 MDHEN and CDR2 SYDVKM. The CDR3 DNA follows: TGTGCCACGGTAGGAGGCGATGAAAAACTGTTTTTT. Its translation: CATVGGDEKLFF.

The chain has TRBV4-2 and TRBJ2-2, with D maybe TRBD1 (6 bases). V dropped 5 bases and J dropped 7 bases, with 11 bases sitting between them. There are 13 residues in the CDR3. The V gene's germline CDR1 is LGHNA and CDR2 YNFKEQ. The CDR3 nucleotides read TGTGCCAGCAGCTTCGAGACAGGCGGGGAGCTGTTTTTT. Residues: CASSFETGGELFF.

The gene calls are TRBV7-9 and TRBJ2-7; 8 bases line up with TRBD1. J gave up 7 bases and V 1 base, and 3 bases lay outside the gene matches. The CDR3 contains 13 residues. CDR1 is SEHNR, CDR2 FQNEAQ, per germline (reference sequence). CDR3 bases: TGTGCCAGCAGCTTAGGGACAGGGCGAGAGCAGTACTTC. Protein sequence: CASSLGTGREQYF. Full variable domain (rest looked up from reference TRBV7-9 and TRBJ2-7): DTGVSQNPRHKITKRGQNVTFRCDPISEHNRLYWYRQTLGQGPEFLTYFQNEAQLEKSRLLSDRFSAERPKGSFSTLEIQRTEQGDSAMYLCASSLGTGREQYFGPGTRLTVT.

This clone was observed a few times. V is TRBV30 and J is TRBJ2-7; possibly TRBD1 for D (6 bases). The CDR3 totals 14 residues. Germline CDR1 is GTSNPN and CDR2 is SVGIG (reference sequence). Between the trimmed V and J ends, which lost 2 bases and 2 bases, there was a span of 13 bases. The CDR3 DNA is TGTGCCTGGAGTTTACAGGGTGCGACCTACGAGCAGTACTTC. Protein product: CAWSLQGATYEQYF.

This chain uses TRBV10-3 with TRBJ2-1; 8 nucleotides line up with TRBD2. The germline gives CDR1 ENHRY, CDR2 SYGVKD. CDR3 length: 13 residues. V dropped 6 bases and J dropped 8; count of bases not matched to a gene: 6. CDR3 coding DNA: TGTGCCATCAGGGGACTAGGGCCCGATGAGCAGTTCTTC. Translation: CAIRGLGPDEQFF.

The chain has TRBV5-4 and TRBJ2-1; 7 bases match TRBD1. CDR3 length: 16 residues. The trim removed 4 bases at V and 6 bases at J, leaving 13 bases unmatched. Per the germline V gene, CDR1 is SGHNT and CDR2 is YYREEE (reference sequence). CDR3 bases: TGTGCCAGCAGCCGCTCGGGGAGACAGGGAGCCAATGAGCAGTTCTTC. It specifies CASSRSGRQGANEQFF.

The chain combines TRBV28 with TRBJ2-7, with TRBD1 as a possible D gene (6 bases). Between the trimmed V and J ends, which lost 5 bases and 4 bases, there was a span of 21 bases. CDR3 size: 16 residues. Per germline, CDR1 MDHEN and CDR2 SYDVKM. CDR3 nucleotide sequence: TGTGCCAGCAGTACCACCGGGACATCTCGAGAGTACGAGCAGTACTTC. Translating it yields CASSTTGTSREYEQYF.

V is TRBV19 and J is TRBJ1-2; D unresolved. The V gene's germline CDR1 is LNHDA and CDR2 SQIVND (reference sequence). V lost 5 bases and J 4 bases, leaving 14 bases between the germline ends. This CDR3 contains 14 residues. The CDR3 DNA follows: TGTGCCAGTAGTGGGCAGCAAATACGCTATGGCTACACCTTC. It yields the protein CASSGQQIRYGYTF. The full variable domain, with the rest looked up from reference TRBV19 and TRBJ1-2, is DGGITQSPKYLFRKEGQNVTLSCEQNLNHDAMYWYRQDPGQGLRLIYYSQIVNDFQKGDIAEGYSVSREKKESFPLTVTSAQKNPTAFYLCASSGQQIRYGYTFGSGTRLTVV.

This clone was observed a handful of times. The chain joins TRBV6-1 to TRBJ2-7; TRBD1 agrees at 9 bases. CDR3 length: 14 residues. J lost 7 bases, V lost 6 bases, and 10 bases had no gene match. Per the germline V gene, CDR1 is MNHNS and CDR2 is SASEGT. CDR3 region: CASSDRDRVGEQYF. The CDR3 DNA reads TGTGCCAGCAGCGACCGGGACAGGGTCGGTGAGCAGTACTTC.

This clone was recorded at least ten times. The gene calls are TRBV29-1 and TRBJ2-5; possible D gene TRBD2, 7 bases. Germline CDR1 reads SQVTM; CDR2 reads ANQGSEA. The CDR3 extends over 12 amino acids. With 5 bases removed from V and 4 bases from J, the gap between germline ends came to 11 bases. Here the CDR3 DNA reads TGCAGCGTTCAAAGGGGGGGAGAGACCCAGTACTTC. Its translation is CSVQRGGETQYF.

This clone was counted a few times. The chain carries TRBV25-1 and TRBJ1-2; D may be TRBD1 (5 bases). Between the trimmed V and J ends, which lost 6 bases and 4 bases, there was a span of 15 bases. CDR3 length: 14 residues. Germline V gene sequence: CDR1 MGHDK, CDR2 SYGVNS. CDR3 in DNA: TGTGCCAGCAGAGACTCCAGGGTCAGCTATGGCTACACCTTC. Protein product: CASRDSRVSYGYTF.

This clone was counted only a few times. The CDR3 sequence is CSVESAPRHEQFF. The CDR3 DNA is TGCAGCGTTGAATCGGCACCGAGGCATGAGCAGTTCTTC. V is TRBV29-1 and J is TRBJ2-1; no clear D gene. The CDR3 contains 13 residues. Per germline, CDR1 SQVTM and CDR2 ANQGSEA. V lost 2 bases and J 8 bases, leaving 13 bases between the germline ends.

This clone has a count of ten or more. J is TRBJ2-2 and V is TRBV6-1; TRBD1 is a possible D gene (5 bases). Germline CDR1 is MNHNS and CDR2 is SASEGT. The CDR3 is 13 amino acids. V was clipped by 8 bases and J by 1 base, with 8 bases between them. DNA of the CDR3: TGTGCCAGCCAGGGCCTGAACACCGGGGAGCTGTTTTTT. This gives the protein CASQGLNTGELFF.

The sample holds a few counts of this clone. DNA for the CDR3: TGTGCCAGTAGCGGACTAGCGGGAGTCACAGATACGCAGTATTTT. Translation gives CASSGLAGVTDTQYF. This chain links TRBV19 with TRBJ2-3; 13 positions match TRBD2. Germline V gene data show CDR1 as LNHDA and CDR2 as SQIVND (reference sequence). This CDR3 has 15 residues. V trimming: 6 bases; J trimming: 2 bases; junction bases outside the gene matches: 2.

The J gene is TRBJ1-1, the V gene TRBV29-1, with a tentative D call TRBD1 (5 bases). This CDR3 comprises 14 residues. The V gene's germline CDR1 is SQVTM and CDR2 ANQGSEA. V was shortened by 3 bases and J by 1 base, with 12 bases between the two germline ends. CDR3 amino acids: CSVDRLTGNTEAFF. CDR3 DNA: TGCAGCGTTGATCGGTTAACAGGGAACACTGAAGCTTTCTTT.

The chain recombines TRBV10-3 with TRBJ2-5; 9 bases are shared with TRBD1. V lost 10 bases, J lost 3 bases, and 3 bases stayed unmatched. This CDR3 comprises 12 residues. Looked up from germline, CDR1 is ENHRY and CDR2 is SYGVKD. The CDR3 nucleotides are TGTGCCACTAGGGACAGGGAAGAGACCCAGTACTTC. This gives the protein CATRDREETQYF.

A word on this clone: The sample holds other DNA sequences that translate to the same CDR3. The chain has TRBV9 and TRBJ1-6; 7 bases line up with TRBD1. CDR1 is SGDLS and CDR2 is YYNGEE in the germline V gene. The CDR3 contains 14 residues. The junction had 3 bases not matched to a gene; V was cut back by 2 bases and J by 7 bases. CDR3 bases: TGTGCCAGCAGCGTCAGACAGGGCAATTCACCCCTCCACTTT. Translated, it gives CASSVRQGNSPLHF.

The rearrangement joins TRBV29-1 to TRBJ2-1; 9 bases match TRBD1. This CDR3 has 12 amino acids. J gave up 8 bases and V 7 bases, and 6 bases lay outside the gene matches. Germline assignment: CDR1 SQVTM and CDR2 ANQGSEA. The CDR3 loop is CSGTGVGDEQFF. The CDR3 DNA sequence: TGCAGCGGGACAGGGGTGGGGGATGAGCAGTTCTTC.

V is TRBV7-2 and J is TRBJ1-5; a possible D gene is TRBD1 (6 bases). V was pared by 3 bases and J by 7 bases, with 10 bases between. This CDR3 is 13 amino acids long. Germline V CDR1 and CDR2: SGHTA, FQGNSA. This CDR3 reads CASSLYREQPQHF. DNA of the CDR3: TGTGCCAGCAGCTTGTACAGGGAGCAGCCCCAGCATTTT. The variable domain in full, with the rest retrieved from reference TRBV7-2 and TRBJ1-5, is GAGVSQSPSNKVTEKGKDVELRCDPISGHTALYWYRQSLGQGLEFLIYFQGNSAPDKSGLPSDRFSAERTGGSVSTLTIQRTQQEDSAVYLCASSLYREQPQHFGDGTRLSIL.

This rearrangement joins TRBV27 to TRBJ1-2, with D perhaps TRBD1 (6 bases). V was clipped by 3 bases and J by 4 bases, with 9 bases between them. The CDR3 length is 13 residues. CDR1 MNHEY and CDR2 SMNVEV come from the germline V gene (reference sequence). CDR3 sequence (DNA): TGTGCCAGCAGTTTCACAGGGTTCTATGGCTACACCTTC. This encodes CASSFTGFYGYTF.

This chain joins TRBV5-1 and TRBJ2-3; D gene uncertain. CDR1 and CDR2 from the germline V gene are SGHRS and YFSETQ. The CDR3 is 12 amino acids. The V end was cut by 4 bases, the J end by 6 bases, with 9 bases between. The CDR3 spells CASSPPRDTQYF. CDR3 sequence (DNA): TGCGCCAGCAGCCCGCCGCGGGATACGCAGTATTTT.

A few counts support this clone. This chain connects TRBV2 to TRBJ2-7; 12 nucleotides align to TRBD1. Germline V lookup: CDR1 SNHLY, CDR2 FYNNEI. V shed 6 bases and J 6 bases; nucleotides not matched to a gene: 6. The CDR3 has 14 amino acids. The chain's CDR3 is CASRGDRGLGEQYF. The CDR3 nucleotides are TGTGCCAGCAGGGGGGACAGGGGGCTAGGCGAGCAGTACTTC.

This clone showed up just a few times. V is TRBV2 and J is TRBJ2-3; 8 bases agree with TRBD1. CDR3 length equals 15 residues. The trim removed 6 bases at V and 5 bases at J, leaving 10 bases unmatched. Germline CDR1 is SNHLY and CDR2 is FYNNEI. This chain's CDR3 is CASRTGASGGDTQYF. The CDR3 region has the DNA TGTGCCAGCAGGACAGGGGCCTCAGGGGGAGATACGCAGTATTTT.